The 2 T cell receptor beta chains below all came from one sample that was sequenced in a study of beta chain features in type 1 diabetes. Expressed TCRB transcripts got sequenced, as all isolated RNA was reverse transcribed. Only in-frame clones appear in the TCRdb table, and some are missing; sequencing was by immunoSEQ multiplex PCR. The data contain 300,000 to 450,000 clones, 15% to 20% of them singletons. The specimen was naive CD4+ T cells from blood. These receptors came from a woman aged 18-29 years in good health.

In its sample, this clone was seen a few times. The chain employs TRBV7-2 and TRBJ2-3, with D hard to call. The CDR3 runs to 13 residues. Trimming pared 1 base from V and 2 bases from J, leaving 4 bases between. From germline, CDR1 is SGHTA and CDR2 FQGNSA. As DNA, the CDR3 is TGTGCCAGCAGCTTAGTTAACACAGATACGCAGTATTTT. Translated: CASSLVNTDTQYF.

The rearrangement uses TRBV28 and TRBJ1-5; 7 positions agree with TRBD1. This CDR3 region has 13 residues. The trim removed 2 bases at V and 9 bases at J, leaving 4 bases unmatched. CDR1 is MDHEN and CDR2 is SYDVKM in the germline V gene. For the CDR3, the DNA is TGTGCCAGCAGTTTACCCCACAGGGGGCCCCAGCATTTT. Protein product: CASSLPHRGPQHF.